This T cell receptor beta chain was sequenced in a study of CD8+ T cells in alopecia areata. Overall study: Twice a day, 5 to 10 mg of oral tofacitinib was administered to treated patients. Overall study findings and caveats: Scalp clonality, along with expanded CD8+ clones among the top 100, was significantly decreased by tofacitinib. Higher clonality and more expanded CD8+ clones appeared in lesional than normal scalp.

Germline assignment: CDR1 SQVTM and CDR2 ANQGSEA. This CDR3 comprises 12 residues. About this clone itself: Its antigen remains unknown. Mismatch with germline at one junction end may stem from a read error.

It was cDNA, reverse transcribed from extracted RNA, that served as the sequencing template. Here immunoSEQ multiplex PCR was the method, and the copy in TCRdb shows in-frame clones only, minus some. The sample consists of roughly 200,000 clones, roughly 50% of them appearing once. As to treatment: oral pan-JAK inhibitor, 5-10 mg twice daily. Specimens obtained from alopecia areata patients comprised lesional scalp punch biopsies and peripheral blood. The sample in question was CD8+ T cells sorted from blood, obtained at week 24, from a patient treated with tofacitinib. The chain couples TRBV29-1 to TRBJ2-1, with 7 bases matching TRBD1. This receptor was taken from a human donor with alopecia areata. The CDR3 coding sequence is TGCGGCGTTGAACAGGGGAGCAATGAGCAGTTCTTC. It specifies CGVEQGSNEQFF.